A single sample gave rise to the 28 T cell receptor beta chains below, sequenced in a study of CD8 T cells in Susac syndrome. Random hexamers were used to reverse transcribe roughly 0.5 to 1 ug of RNA. TCRdb passed the immunoSEQ multiplex PCR reads through MiXCR, listing each CDR3 protein once. The table lists 95,000 to 150,000 distinct CDR3 sequences, 85% to 95% of them singletons. Input material: CD8+ T cells from PBMCs. The receptors come from a human donor with Susac syndrome.

The chain carries TRBV4-1 and TRBJ1-5, with D perhaps matching TRBD1 (6 bases). The germline V gene has CDR1 MGHRA and CDR2 YSYEKL. Trimming left V 4 bases short and J 0 bases short, with 10 bases between. The CDR3 loop spans 15 amino acids. The CDR3 region has the DNA TGCGCCAGCAGCCCCAGGACAGATAGCAATCAGCCCCAGCATTTT. This codes for CASSPRTDSNQPQHF.

The V call is TRBV18, the J call TRBJ1-1; D ambiguous. Germline CDR1 KGHSH, CDR2 LQKENI. The CDR3 contains 12 residues. The ends were cut back, 6 bases at V and 3 bases at J, with 8 bases in the middle. The CDR3 sequence: CASSLEDTEAFF. In DNA, the CDR3 is TGTGCCAGCTCCCTTGAAGACACTGAAGCTTTCTTT.

The gene calls are TRBV20-1 and TRBJ1-4, with 7 bases that match TRBD1. The CDR3 loop spans 17 amino acids. The germline V gene has CDR1 DFQATT and CDR2 SNEGSKA (reference sequence). The J segment lost 7 bases and the V segment lost 3 bases, leaving 17 bases of the junction unmatched. The CDR3 reads CSARDGLDRDFTEKLFF. In DNA form, the CDR3 reads TGCAGTGCTAGGGATGGGTTAGACAGGGACTTCACTGAAAAACTGTTTTTT.

This clonotype appeared once. This sequence joins TRBV5-8 and TRBJ2-7; D ambiguous. CDR3 length equals 12 residues. Germline V gene data show CDR1 as SGHTS and CDR2 as YDEGEE. V was clipped by 7 bases and J by 5 bases, with 13 bases between them. CDR3 protein: CASVVGLDEQYF. Here the CDR3 DNA reads TGTGCCAGCGTGGTGGGGTTGGACGAGCAGTACTTC.

This clonotype was recorded once. The rearrangement uses TRBV13 and TRBJ2-2; the D gene is possibly TRBD1 (6 bases). The germline gives CDR1 PRHDT, CDR2 FYEKMQ (reference sequence). With 1 base removed from V and 4 bases from J, the gap between germline ends came to 16 bases. The CDR3 covers 17 residues. Written as DNA, the CDR3 is TGTGCCAGCAGCTTAGCAGGGGTCGGAGGTAGCACCGGGGAGCTGTTTTTT. Residues: CASSLAGVGGSTGELFF.

The rearrangement uses TRBV5-4 and TRBJ2-7; a weak D match, TRBD1 (5 bases). The length of the CDR3 is 15 residues. Trimming took 3 bases from V and 0 from J, leaving 13 bases between them. CDR1 and CDR2 (germline): SGHNT, YYREEE (reference sequence). CDR3 coding DNA: TGTGCCAGCAGCTGGGGCACGGCAGCCTCCTACGAGCAGTACTTC. Translating it yields CASSWGTAASYEQYF.

V is TRBV12-3 or TRBV12-4 and J is TRBJ2-3, with D possibly being TRBD2 (6 bases). V was pared by 4 bases and J by 5 bases, with 10 bases between. The CDR3 is 13 amino acids. The CDR3 nucleotides read TGTGCCAGCAGTTCTTCTAGCGTAGATACGCAGTATTTT. Translated, it gives CASSSSSVDTQYF.

This rearrangement joins TRBV20-1 to TRBJ2-4; 7 bases line up with TRBD1. The V segment lost 5 bases and the J segment 0 bases; nucleotides outside the gene matches: 13. The length of the CDR3 is 17 residues. From germline, CDR1 is DFQATT and CDR2 SNEGSKA (reference sequence). In DNA form, the CDR3 reads TGCAGTGCTCCACGATCGGGGCAGGGGGTAGCCAAAAACATTCAGTACTTC. Translating gives CSAPRSGQGVAKNIQYF.

CDR3 amino acids: CAWSEGPGQGYGYTF. The CDR3 DNA reads TGTGCCTGGAGTGAAGGACCGGGACAGGGCTATGGCTACACCTTC. This rearrangement joins TRBV30 to TRBJ1-2; TRBD1 aligns across 9 bases. This CDR3 is 15 amino acids long. V shed 1 base and J 4 bases; nucleotides not matched to a gene: 7. Germline V gene data show CDR1 as GTSNPN and CDR2 as SVGIG (reference sequence).

This sequence joins TRBV29-1 and TRBJ1-2, with D possibly being TRBD1 (5 bases). V was clipped by 2 bases and J by 5 bases, with 12 bases between them. Per the germline V gene, CDR1 is SQVTM and CDR2 is ANQGSEA. There are 13 residues in the CDR3. The CDR3 sequence is CSVEPGGVYGYTF. The CDR3 region has the DNA TGCAGCGTTGAACCGGGAGGGGTGTATGGCTACACCTTC.

This chain links TRBV11-2 with TRBJ2-5, with D maybe TRBD1 (7 bases). The CDR3 has 16 amino acids. Looked up from germline, CDR1 is SGHAT and CDR2 is FQNNGV. V was trimmed by 5 bases and J by 0 bases, leaving 16 bases between them. CDR3 sequence reads: CASSEGGQHYQETQYF. CDR3 sequence (DNA): TGTGCCAGCAGCGAGGGGGGACAGCACTACCAAGAGACCCAGTACTTC.

In nucleotides, the CDR3 is TGCGCCAGCAGCCAAGATGTGGTCACTGAAGCTTTCTTT. It translates to CASSQDVVTEAFF. The V call is TRBV4-1, the J call TRBJ1-1; D gene unclear. The V gene's germline CDR1 is MGHRA and CDR2 YSYEKL. The CDR3 loop spans 13 amino acids. Trimming cost V 0 bases and J 4 bases, with 6 bases left between them.

A single count supports this clonotype. The chain recombines TRBV6-2 or TRBV6-3 with TRBJ2-3; 11 bases map to TRBD2. In germline, CDR1 is MNHEY, CDR2 SVGEGT. The length of the CDR3 is 16 residues. Unmatched junction bases numbered 9, after V lost 6 bases and J lost 4 bases. The CDR3 DNA reads TGTGCCAGCAGCCGAACAACTAGCGGGGGCGCAGATACGCAGTATTTT. Translated, it gives CASSRTTSGGADTQYF.

The V and J genes are TRBV15 and TRBJ1-2; 11 positions match TRBD1. Germline-derived CDR1 and CDR2 are LNHNV and YYDKDF (reference sequence). CDR3 length: 15 residues. The junction had 0 bases not matched to a gene; V was cut back by 3 bases and J by 0 bases. The CDR3 loop is CATSRDRGPNYGYTF. In DNA form, the CDR3 reads TGTGCCACCAGCAGGGACAGGGGGCCTAACTATGGCTACACCTTC.

V gene TRBV20-1 combines with J gene TRBJ2-1; 9 bases agree with TRBD2. The germline V gene encodes CDR1 DFQATT and CDR2 SNEGSKA (reference sequence). Trimming took 3 bases from V and 7 from J; bases not matched to a gene: 13. This CDR3 comprises 16 residues. CDR3 coding DNA: TGCAGTGCTAGTGACATGTTGCGGGGGGGCTTTAATGAGCAGTTCTTC. Translation: CSASDMLRGGFNEQFF.

The chain carries TRBV4-1 and TRBJ1-1; unclear D gene. This CDR3 spans 14 amino acids. Per germline, CDR1 MGHRA and CDR2 YSYEKL. The V end lost 0 bases, the J end lost 1 base, and 6 bases lay between the germline ends. CDR3 nucleotides: TGCGCCAGCAGCCAAGATCGGGAGAACACTGAAGCTTTCTTT. Translated, it gives CASSQDRENTEAFF.

The rearrangement joins TRBV27 to TRBJ2-1, with D possibly being TRBD1 or TRBD2 (5 bases each). The CDR3 has 12 residues. Germline loops: CDR1 MNHEY, CDR2 SMNVEV (reference sequence). V lost 1 base to trimming and J lost 9 bases, with 7 bases between them. The CDR3 bases are TGTGCCAGCAGTTTATTGGGGACTGAGCAGTTCTTC. Its protein product is CASSLLGTEQFF.

The chain couples TRBV5-1 to TRBJ2-1; D may correspond to TRBD1 or TRBD2 (6 bases each). The CDR3 sequence is 16 residues long. The V gene lost 0 bases and the J gene lost 0 bases, with 10 bases spanning the gap. The germline CDR1 and CDR2 sequences are SGHRS and YFSETQ. CDR3 DNA sequence: TGCGCCAGCAGCTTGGAGGGGGGAAGCTCCTACAATGAGCAGTTCTTC. It specifies CASSLEGGSSYNEQFF.

V and J are TRBV29-1 and TRBJ2-1, with D hard to call. V gave up 3 bases and J gave up 5 bases, with 8 bases separating them. Germline assignment: CDR1 SQVTM and CDR2 ANQGSEA. The CDR3 totals 12 residues. CDR3 coding DNA: TGCAGCGTTGACCCAGGAAACAATGAGCAGTTCTTC. Amino acid sequence: CSVDPGNNEQFF.

The sample holds one count of this clonotype. The J gene is TRBJ1-1, the V gene TRBV6-5; D gene uncertain. Germline V gene data show CDR1 as MNHEY and CDR2 as SVGAGI. V lost 6 bases and J lost 4, with 12 bases in between. The CDR3 is made up of 13 amino acids. The CDR3 here is CASRGLTSTEAFF. DNA for the CDR3: TGTGCCAGCAGAGGCCTTACCAGCACTGAAGCTTTCTTT.

The J gene is TRBJ2-1, the V gene TRBV3-1; 8 nucleotides line up with TRBD2. Germline lookup yields CDR1 LGHDT and CDR2 YNNKEL (reference sequence). V lost 1 base to trimming and J lost 1 base; unmatched junction nucleotides: 9. The CDR3 runs 18 residues. CDR3: CASSQGVSGGGSYNEQFF. CDR3 nucleotide sequence: TGTGCCAGCAGCCAAGGTGTAAGCGGGGGAGGATCCTACAATGAGCAGTTCTTC.

The V call is TRBV7-9, the J call TRBJ2-2; the D is unclear. The V and J ends lost 5 bases and 2 bases respectively, with 9 bases between them. CDR1 SEHNR and CDR2 FQNEAQ come from the germline V gene (reference sequence). The CDR3 spans 14 residues. Written as DNA, the CDR3 is TGTGCCAGCAGCCCCCTGCTTAACACCGGGGAGCTGTTTTTT. It yields the protein CASSPLLNTGELFF.

The V gene is TRBV27, the J gene TRBJ2-7; a possible D gene is TRBD2 (6 bases). CDR1 and CDR2 from the germline V gene are MNHEY and SMNVEV (reference sequence). The V and J ends lost 6 bases and 2 bases respectively, with 14 bases between them. This CDR3 is 14 amino acids long. The CDR3 DNA sequence: TGTGCCAGCAGCTGGCGGGACGGTGCCTACGAGCAGTACTTC. This encodes CASSWRDGAYEQYF.

The chain has TRBV29-1 and TRBJ1-1; tentative D call: TRBD1 (5 bases). Trimming stripped 5 bases from V and 2 bases from J, with 15 bases between. Germline V gives CDR1 SQVTM, CDR2 ANQGSEA. The CDR3 contains 14 residues. CDR3 residues: CSVTEGWINTEAFF. The CDR3 region has the DNA TGCAGCGTTACAGAGGGGTGGATTAACACTGAAGCTTTCTTT.

The J gene is TRBJ2-2, the V gene TRBV15; no reliable D call. CDR3 length equals 13 residues. Germline assignment: CDR1 LNHNV and CDR2 YYDKDF (reference sequence). With 4 bases removed from V and 1 base from J, the gap between germline ends came to 4 bases. The CDR3 DNA reads as TGTGCCACCAGCAAGGGGAACACCGGGGAGCTGTTTTTT. It encodes CATSKGNTGELFF. The entire variable domain, with the rest obtained from reference TRBV15 and TRBJ2-2, is as follows: DAMVIQNPRYQVTQFGKPVTLSCSQTLNHNVMYWYQQKSSQAPKLLFHYYDKDFNNEADTPDNFQSRRPNTSFCFLDIRSPGLGDTAMYLCATSKGNTGELFFGEGSRLTVL.

This chain connects TRBV29-1 to TRBJ2-1; the D gene is possibly TRBD1 (5 bases). Trimming removed 4 bases at V and 4 bases at J, with 14 bases between. Germline V lookup: CDR1 SQVTM, CDR2 ANQGSEA. The CDR3 sequence is 14 residues long. In nucleotides, the CDR3 is TGCAGCGTTGCAGGGCAGGGCAGTTACAATGAGCAGTTCTTC. Translating it yields CSVAGQGSYNEQFF.

The J gene is TRBJ1-1, the V gene TRBV30; D remains unclear. The CDR3 runs 12 residues. V lost 1 base to trimming and J lost 8 bases, with 11 bases between them. Per the germline V gene, CDR1 is GTSNPN and CDR2 is SVGIG (reference sequence). This CDR3 is CAWSALELEAFF. CDR3 bases: TGTGCCTGGAGTGCCCTTGAACTGGAAGCTTTCTTT.

V usage is TRBV15 and J usage is TRBJ1-3; D is perhaps TRBD1 (5 bases). The CDR3 runs to 16 residues. V lost 1 base and J lost 8, with 18 bases in between. Germline CDR1 LNHNV, CDR2 YYDKDF (reference sequence). The CDR3 nucleotides read TGTGCCACCAGCAGAGTGGGGCGGCCCTCGGAGGACACCATATATTTT. This translates into CATSRVGRPSEDTIYF.